What follows describes a single T cell receptor (beta chain). The data belong to a study of CD8 T cells in Susac syndrome. CDR3 length: 13 residues. Between the trimmed V and J ends, which lost 7 bases and 4 bases, there was a span of 16 bases. In germline, CDR1 is DFQATT, CDR2 SNEGSKA (reference sequence). The RNA input was roughly 0.45 to 1 ug, and it was reverse transcribed with random hexamers. TCRdb reanalysed the immunoSEQ multiplex PCR reads using MiXCR and keeps one entry per CDR3 protein. The data show 200,000 to 250,000 distinct CDR3 sequences, about 94% seen once. The sequencing sample was made of CD4+ T cells from PBMCs. The chain is built from TRBV20-1 and TRBJ1-1; D remains ambiguous. This receptor was identified in a human donor with Susac syndrome. CDR3 sequence reads: CSVIPGLSTEAFF. CDR3 nucleotide sequence: TGCAGTGTTATCCCGGGCCTCTCCACTGAAGCTTTCTTT.